Shown below are 29 T cell receptor beta chains from a single sample sequenced in a study of PD-1 blockade in mismatch repair-deficient tumors. Libraries were prepared by immunoSEQ multiplex PCR; TCRdb keeps only in-frame clonotypes and omits some of them. Altogether roughly 50,000 clones are present, roughly 80% being singletons, with the ten largest covering more than 2.5%. The starting material was peripheral blood, obtained 4 weeks after starting pembrolizumab. The receptors originated from an adult with mismatch repair-deficient cancer.

This clone was detected a few times. The DNA for the CDR3 is TGCAGCGTTGAGACGACAGCTAACTATGGCTACACCTTC. This translates into CSVETTANYGYTF. The chain uses TRBV29-1 and TRBJ1-2; the D gene is possibly TRBD1 (5 bases). V lost 3 bases to trimming and J lost 0 bases, with 8 bases between them. The CDR3 sequence is 13 residues long. Germline V gene sequence: CDR1 SQVTM, CDR2 ANQGSEA.

The V call is TRBV6-6, the J call TRBJ1-5, with D maybe TRBD1 (5 bases). Germline V gene lookup returns CDR1 MNHNY and CDR2 SVGAGI (reference sequence). V lost 6 bases, J lost 6 bases, and 9 bases lay in between. This CDR3 is 12 amino acids long. DNA for the CDR3: TGTGCCAGCAGCGGGGGAAGTCAGCCCCAGCATTTT. Translation: CASSGGSQPQHF.

The chain couples TRBV25-1 to TRBJ1-1; unclear D gene. The CDR3 loop spans 14 amino acids. V lost 2 bases and J lost 4, with 11 bases in between. The germline V gene encodes CDR1 MGHDK and CDR2 SYGVNS. The CDR3 region has the DNA TGTGCCAGCAGTGAAAATAAGGGCGGCACTGAAGCTTTCTTT. Its translation is CASSENKGGTEAFF.

The chain has TRBV19 and TRBJ2-3; D tentatively fits TRBD1 or TRBD2 (5 bases each). The germline V gene has CDR1 LNHDA and CDR2 SQIVND (reference sequence). The CDR3 has 16 residues. V was pared by 6 bases and J by 3 bases, with 19 bases between. The CDR3 sequence: CASSLDRGVDTDTQYF. The CDR3 DNA reads TGTGCCAGTAGCCTGGATAGAGGGGTTGATACAGATACGCAGTATTTT.

The chain couples TRBV7-3 to TRBJ1-1; D is ambiguous. The CDR3 is made up of 20 amino acids. CDR1 is SGHTA, CDR2 FQGTGA, per germline. V was pared by 0 bases and J by 11 bases, with 34 bases between. Written as DNA, the CDR3 is TGTGCCAGCAGCTTAACGTTAGTCTCGGTCCCCGGGCCCTCACCCTTGAATGCTTTCTTT. Protein: CASSLTLVSVPGPSPLNAFF.

The chain links TRBV7-2 to TRBJ2-4, with 12 bases fitting TRBD1. The ends lost 1 base at V and 6 bases at J; junction bases unmatched: 4. The CDR3 consists of 16 residues. CDR1 SGHTA and CDR2 FQGNSA come from the germline V gene. CDR3 residues: CASSLGGTGGRNIQYF. CDR3 in DNA: TGTGCCAGCAGCTTAGGGGGGACAGGGGGCAGAAACATTCAGTACTTC.

This clone was counted only a few times. The chain uses TRBV21-1 and TRBJ1-4; TRBD1 was called by the table and not checked on the DNA. TRBV21-1 is a documented pseudogene. The CDR3 runs 16 residues. The CDR3 sequence is CASSKDGARTNEKLFF. The CDR3 nucleotides read TGTGCCAGCAGCAAGGATGGGGCCAGAACTAATGAAAAACTGTTTTTT.

The DNA of the CDR3 is TGTGCCAGCAGTCCTAGGGGGGGGCCCCCCTCCTACGAGCAGTACTTC. Encoded protein: CASSPRGGPPSYEQYF. The chain carries TRBV27 and TRBJ2-7; D is perhaps TRBD2 (7 bases). CDR1 is MNHEY and CDR2 is SMNVEV in the germline V gene (reference sequence). This CDR3 has 16 residues. V dropped 5 bases and J dropped 0 bases, with 17 bases sitting between them.

The rearrangement joins TRBV23-1 to TRBJ1-5; D gene unclear. TRBV23-1 is an ORF for which the function is uncertain. This CDR3 has 15 amino acids. V was trimmed by 0 bases and J by 2 bases, leaving 8 bases between them. Here the CDR3 reads CASSQSEEGNQPQHF. DNA for the CDR3: TGCGCCAGCAGTCAATCGGAGGAGGGCAATCAGCCCCAGCATTTT.

This clone was picked up one time. This chain connects TRBV30 to TRBJ1-1; D gene unclear. Germline V gene sequence: CDR1 GTSNPN, CDR2 SVGIG (reference sequence). Between the trimmed V and J ends, which lost 0 bases and 4 bases, there was a span of 9 bases. CDR3 length: 13 amino acids. CDR3 amino acids: CAWSVGISTEAFF. The CDR3 DNA sequence: TGTGCCTGGAGTGTAGGGATCTCCACTGAAGCTTTCTTT.

The chain carries TRBV27 and TRBJ1-2; no firm D call. This CDR3 is built from 12 residues. Germline V gene sequence: CDR1 MNHEY, CDR2 SMNVEV (reference sequence). V was pared by 5 bases and J by 5 bases, with 9 bases between. CDR3 region: CASSDGPYGYTF. CDR3 DNA sequence: TGTGCCAGCAGTGACGGACCTTATGGCTACACCTTC.

The chain uses TRBV11-3 and TRBJ2-7; D not certain. This CDR3 is built from 13 residues. Germline lookup yields CDR1 SGHNT and CDR2 YENEEA. Trimming stripped 4 bases from V and 0 bases from J, with 7 bases between. In DNA form, the CDR3 reads TGTGCCAGCAGCTCACAGAGCTCCTACGAGCAGTACTTC. Its translation: CASSSQSSYEQYF. Combining the CDR3 with reference TRBV11-3 and TRBJ2-7 gives the whole variable domain EAGVVQSPRYKIIEKKQPVAFWCNPISGHNTLYWYLQNLGQGPELLIRYENEEAVDDSQLPKDRFSAERLKGVDSTLKIQPAELGDSAVYLCASSSQSSYEQYFGPGTRLTVT.

The CDR3 sequence: CASSSLLFGLNQPQHF. The CDR3 coding sequence is TGTGCCAGCAGTTCCTTGCTATTTGGGCTTAATCAGCCCCAGCATTTT. The chain combines TRBV6-5 with TRBJ1-5; D is unclear. Germline assignment: CDR1 MNHEY and CDR2 SVGAGI. V was clipped by 4 bases and J by 4 bases, with 17 bases between them. The CDR3 spans 16 residues.

J is TRBJ2-3 and V is TRBV11-2, with TRBD2 matching over 9 bases. The CDR3 totals 18 residues. Looked up from germline, CDR1 is SGHAT and CDR2 is FQNNGV. V lost 3 bases to trimming and J lost 0 bases; unmatched junction nucleotides: 10. This chain's CDR3 is CASSLDPSGMHSTDTQYF. The CDR3 coding sequence is TGTGCCAGCAGCTTGGACCCTAGCGGGATGCATAGCACAGATACGCAGTATTTT.

The chain employs TRBV7-2 and TRBJ2-5; possible D gene TRBD2, 5 bases. The CDR3 has 12 amino acids. The germline V gene has CDR1 SGHTA and CDR2 FQGNSA. Trimming removed 5 bases at V and 5 bases at J, with 9 bases between. Written as DNA, the CDR3 is TGTGCCAGCAGCCGTGAGCGGGAGACCCAGTACTTC. Residues: CASSRERETQYF.

The chain combines TRBV7-9 with TRBJ2-7; no clear D. The germline V gene has CDR1 SEHNR and CDR2 FQNEAQ (reference sequence). CDR3 length: 14 amino acids. Trimming pared 3 bases from V and 2 bases from J, leaving 11 bases between. CDR3 sequence: CASSLVESTYEQYF. The CDR3 nucleotides are TGTGCCAGCAGCTTGGTAGAGAGTACCTACGAGCAGTACTTC.

The CDR3 loop reads CASSLGGDTAAQHF. CDR3 in DNA: TGCGCCAGCAGCTTAGGAGGGGACACCGCCGCCCAGCATTTT. V usage is TRBV5-1 and J usage is TRBJ1-5; TRBD1 is a possible D gene (6 bases). Germline V CDR1 and CDR2: SGHRS, YFSETQ. This CDR3 is 14 amino acids long. V was pared by 2 bases and J by 11 bases, with 17 bases between.

This chain links TRBV19 with TRBJ1-4; 11 nucleotides match TRBD1. V dropped 5 bases and J dropped 7; count of bases not matched to a gene: 3. The CDR3 has 14 amino acids. CDR1 is LNHDA and CDR2 is SQIVND in the germline V gene (reference sequence). The chain's CDR3 is CASSRTGGIEKLFF. CDR3 bases: TGTGCCAGTAGTCGGACAGGGGGCATTGAAAAACTGTTTTTT.

This chain connects TRBV7-9 to TRBJ2-2; 7 nucleotides line up with TRBD2. CDR3 length: 15 residues. V shed 2 bases, J shed 5 bases, and the junction held 5 bases outside the gene matches. Germline V lookup: CDR1 SEHNR, CDR2 FQNEAQ (reference sequence). CDR3 amino acids: CASSLKAGWTGELFF. The CDR3, as DNA: TGTGCCAGCAGCTTAAAAGCGGGATGGACCGGGGAGCTGTTTTTT.

This clone showed up just once. The CDR3 region is CASSPPQTHEAFF. Written as DNA, the CDR3 is TGTGCCAGCAGCCCCCCGCAGACCCATGAAGCTTTCTTT. This rearrangement joins TRBV28 to TRBJ1-1; D gene unclear. With 6 bases removed from V and 7 bases from J, the gap between germline ends came to 15 bases. Germline lookup yields CDR1 MDHEN and CDR2 SYDVKM. The CDR3 covers 13 residues.

The V and J genes are TRBV15 and TRBJ1-5; D is perhaps TRBD1 (5 bases). The germline V gene has CDR1 LNHNV and CDR2 YYDKDF (reference sequence). With 1 base removed from V and 5 bases from J, the gap between germline ends came to 15 bases. The CDR3 runs to 16 residues. CDR3 loop: CATSRVSTTDDQPQHF. The CDR3 nucleotides are TGTGCCACCAGCAGAGTTTCTACGACAGACGATCAGCCCCAGCATTTT.

This clone has just a few counts. V and J are TRBV10-3 and TRBJ1-3; D unresolved. CDR1 is ENHRY, CDR2 SYGVKD, per germline. This CDR3 comprises 14 residues. Between the trimmed V and J ends, which lost 6 bases and 0 bases, there was a span of 9 bases. CDR3 in DNA: TGTGCCATCAGGGCCCAAAACTCTGGAAACACCATATATTTT. Residues: CAIRAQNSGNTIYF.

The rearrangement links TRBV11-3 to TRBJ2-2, with 12 bases aligning to TRBD2. The germline CDR1 and CDR2 sequences are SGHNT and YENEEA. The CDR3 extends over 17 amino acids. V lost 5 bases to trimming and J lost 6 bases; unmatched junction nucleotides: 10. CDR3 amino acids: CASSLGLAGLGAGELFF. The CDR3 region has the DNA TGTGCCAGCAGCCTGGGACTAGCGGGTCTGGGCGCCGGGGAGCTGTTTTTT.

The chain is built from TRBV9 and TRBJ2-3, with D possibly being TRBD1 (7 bases). CDR1 is SGDLS, CDR2 YYNGEE, per germline. V lost 1 base and J lost 2, with 11 bases in between. The length of the CDR3 is 15 residues. The CDR3 here is CASSVTGDFTDTQYF. For the CDR3, the DNA is TGTGCCAGCAGCGTAACAGGGGACTTCACAGATACGCAGTATTTT.

Points on this clone: One junction end disagrees with the germline gene, perhaps due to a read error. This chain uses TRBV19 with TRBJ2-1, with TRBD1 matching 7 bases. Germline V gene data show CDR1 as LNHDA and CDR2 as SQIVND (reference sequence). The CDR3 loop spans 14 amino acids. The CDR3 nucleotides are TGTGTCAGTAGGCGACAGGGCCGTGACAATGAGCAGTTCTTC. As protein: CVSRRQGRDNEQFF.

Notes on this clone: The same CDR3 also results from other DNA sequences found in this sample. The genes are TRBV7-2 and TRBJ2-1; the D is unclear. Looked up from germline, CDR1 is SGHTA and CDR2 is FQGNSA. This CDR3 is 12 amino acids long. The ends were cut back, 4 bases at V and 5 bases at J, with 6 bases in the middle. In DNA form, the CDR3 reads TGTGCCAGCAGCTCCCGGGACAATGAGCAGTTCTTC. Its protein product is CASSSRDNEQFF.

J is TRBJ2-2 and V is TRBV5-8; 11 bases are shared with TRBD2. This CDR3 is 16 amino acids long. Looked up from germline, CDR1 is SGHTS and CDR2 is YDEGEE. Trimming took 7 bases from V and 3 from J; bases not matched to a gene: 8. The CDR3 sequence is CASHTSGSTDTGELFF. CDR3 in DNA: TGTGCCAGCCATACTAGCGGGAGTACGGACACCGGGGAGCTGTTTTTT.

Here the CDR3 reads CASSNSNYGYTF. The CDR3 DNA reads as TGTGCCAGCAGTAACTCTAACTATGGCTACACCTTC. V usage is TRBV28 and J usage is TRBJ1-2; D not certain. The length of the CDR3 is 12 residues. The V gene lost 5 bases and the J gene lost 0 bases, with 4 bases spanning the gap. The germline V gene encodes CDR1 MDHEN and CDR2 SYDVKM.

The chain employs TRBV5-6 and TRBJ2-1; 9 bases are shared with TRBD2. The CDR3 spans 17 residues. J was trimmed by 5 bases and V by 3 bases; bases with no gene match: 12. Germline CDR1 and CDR2: SGHDT and YYEEEE. In DNA, the CDR3 is TGTGCCAGCAGCTCTCTGACTAGCGGCCGTCTTGACAATGAGCAGTTCTTC. This encodes CASSSLTSGRLDNEQFF.